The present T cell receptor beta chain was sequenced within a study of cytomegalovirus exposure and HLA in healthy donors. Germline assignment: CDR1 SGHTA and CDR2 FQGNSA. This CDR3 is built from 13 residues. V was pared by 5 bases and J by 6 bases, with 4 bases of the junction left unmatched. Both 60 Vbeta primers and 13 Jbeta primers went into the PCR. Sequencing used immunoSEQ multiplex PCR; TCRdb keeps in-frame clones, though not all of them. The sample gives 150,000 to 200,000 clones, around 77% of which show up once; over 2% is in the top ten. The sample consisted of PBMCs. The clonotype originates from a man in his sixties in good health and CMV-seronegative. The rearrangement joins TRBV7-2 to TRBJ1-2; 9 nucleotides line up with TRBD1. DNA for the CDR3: TGTGCCAGCAGCATCGGACAGGGGAATGGCTACACCTTC. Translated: CASSIGQGNGYTF.